This TCR beta chain was captured in a study of blood T cell repertoires in COVID-19. Study summary: From the United States, Italy and Spain came samples of acute and convalescent COVID-19. From T cells, B-cell-depleted T cells, or PBMCs came the material, which was cDNA or gDNA.

Under the authors' procedure: It was from reference gene primer amplification that nucleated cell counts were estimated. Method: immunoSEQ multiplex PCR; TCRdb's copy keeps in-frame clones and lacks some. Clone size and V and J calls were adopted from that table, with D and trimming inferred from the DNA. The table has under 300,000 clones, roughly 88% seen once. CDR3 length: 15 amino acids. V lost 4 bases to trimming and J lost 2 bases, with 10 bases between them. Germline lookup yields CDR1 SGHDT and CDR2 YYEEEE. The specimen sequenced was peripheral blood. The TCR was taken from a woman aged 30 to 39 with active or convalescent COVID-19. The chain joins TRBV5-6 to TRBJ1-6; TRBD1 might be the D (6 bases). This CDR3 reads CASSPGGPYNSPLHF. The CDR3 coding sequence is TGTGCCAGCAGCCCCGGGGGGCCCTATAATTCACCCCTCCACTTT.